The T cell receptor beta chain described here comes from a study of vaccination effects on CD4 cells after COVID-19. Overall study context: Post-vaccine sampling occurred a median 72 days after the second dose.

Per the germline V gene, CDR1 is KGHDR and CDR2 is SFDVKD. V dropped 4 bases and J dropped 5 bases, with 10 bases sitting between them. This CDR3 is 14 amino acids long. Sequencing used immunoSEQ multiplex PCR; TCRdb keeps in-frame clones, though not all of them. The data hold under 80,000 clones, with roughly 72% observed a single time. Prior to sequencing, the ViraFEST assay stimulated PBMC with viral peptide pools, which expanded the antigen-specific CD4+ T cells. After less than twelve days in culture, the CD4+ T cells were isolated. Vaccination of participants consisted of two doses of either the BNT162b2 or mRNA-1273 vaccine. The healthy vaccine recipients, who had no prior SARS-CoV-2 infection, showed negative nucleocapsid antibodies. The authors replaced half the medium with IL-2 medium on days 3 and 7. Remarks on this clone: What it binds is not known.

This TCR derives from a human donor who received a COVID-19 vaccine. This rearrangement joins TRBV24-1 to TRBJ2-2, with D hard to call. This sample comprised CD4+ T cells from PBMCs cultured with HCoV-229E spike peptides, obtained after COVID-19 vaccination. The CDR3 sequence: CATSDPSGTGELFF. The CDR3 nucleotides are TGTGCCACCAGTGACCCCAGTGGGACCGGGGAGCTGTTTTTT.